The TCR beta chain described here comes from a study of blood T cell repertoires in COVID-19. On the study more broadly: From the United States, Italy and Spain came samples of acute and convalescent COVID-19. T cells, B-cell-depleted T cells, or PBMCs provided the cDNA or gDNA that served as material.

In the authors' methods: Estimates of nucleated cell counts were drawn from the amplification of reference gene primers. Assay: immunoSEQ multiplex PCR; the TCRdb copy retains only in-frame clones and omits some. The D gene and trimming were derived from the DNA, and the V and J assignments and clone size from that table. This table holds a few hundred thousand clones, 80% found once. The junction had 8 bases not matched to a gene; V was cut back by 0 bases and J by 4 bases. Germline V lookup: CDR1 SGDLS, CDR2 YYNGEE. CDR3 size: 17 residues. The sequence was collected from a human donor in a cohort sampled during active COVID-19. The material sequenced was peripheral blood. The chain employs TRBV9 and TRBJ2-3; 10 nucleotides align to TRBD2. The CDR3 reads CASSVVAGGSGADTQYF. CDR3 sequence (DNA): TGTGCCAGCAGCGTAGTAGCGGGGGGTTCAGGGGCAGATACGCAGTATTTT.